Only a few counts were recorded for the clone carrying this T cell receptor beta chain. The antigen is not known. These data are taken from a study of T-cell memory formation after mild COVID-19. Points from the study as a whole: Clones shrinking between day 15 and 85 showed a balanced CD4/CD8 split, and those that grew later tilted toward CD4+.

From 5'RACE with constant-segment primers came TCR alpha and TCR beta cDNA libraries that carried sample barcodes and UMIs. TCRdb independently ran MiXCR on the 5' RACE reads; one entry per CDR3 protein. The sample holds 250,000 to 300,000 distinct CDR3 sequences; around 15% are singletons and the top ten take approximately 23%. The germline V gene has CDR1 SNHLY and CDR2 FYNNEI. CDR3 length: 15 residues. V was cut by 5 bases and J by 1 base, with 13 bases left in between. Sequencing input: PBMCs or a T cell subset sorted from them (not recorded which). The receptor was derived from a man between 18 and 29 years old who had mild COVID-19 (a few samples of this study predate the infection). Cell type and time point are not known. The V gene is TRBV2, the J gene TRBJ2-3; D is ambiguous. This CDR3 is CASSPGPSRTDTQYF. The CDR3 DNA follows: TGTGCCAGCAGTCCCGGACCGTCCCGCACAGATACGCAGTATTTT.